One sample yielded the 19 T cell receptor beta chains listed below, sequenced in a study of CD8 T cells in Susac syndrome. The RNA input was about 0.5 to 1 ug, and it was reverse transcribed with random hexamers. TCRdb redid the calling of the immunoSEQ multiplex PCR reads with MiXCR, one entry per CDR3 protein. The sample has 160,000 or so distinct CDR3 sequences; about 90% are singletons. Sample: CD4+ T cells from PBMCs. The source of these receptors is a human donor in good health.

The gene calls are TRBV4-1 and TRBJ1-1; 9 bases map to TRBD1. This CDR3 has 16 amino acids. V dropped 4 bases and J dropped 4; count of bases not matched to a gene: 10. Per germline, CDR1 MGHRA and CDR2 YSYEKL. CDR3 region: CASSRSGQGQGTEAFF. CDR3 nucleotides: TGCGCCAGCAGCCGGTCCGGACAGGGGCAGGGCACTGAAGCTTTCTTT.

This chain links TRBV5-1 with TRBJ1-1; no clear D gene. This CDR3 spans 13 amino acids. Germline CDR1 SGHRS, CDR2 YFSETQ. V lost 4 bases to trimming and J lost 1 base, with 8 bases between them. The chain's CDR3 is CASSPAKNTEAFF. The DNA for the CDR3 is TGCGCCAGCAGCCCGGCGAAGAACACTGAAGCTTTCTTT.

The chain employs TRBV28 and TRBJ2-3; D unclear. Germline V gives CDR1 MDHEN, CDR2 SYDVKM. CDR3 size: 13 residues. The V end was cut by 4 bases, the J end by 8 bases, with 13 bases between. Here the CDR3 reads CASSSPNQATQYF. The DNA for the CDR3 is TGTGCCAGCAGTTCGCCAAACCAGGCTACGCAGTATTTT. Full variable domain (rest looked up from reference TRBV28 and TRBJ2-3): DVKVTQSSRYLVKRTGEKVFLECVQDMDHENMFWYRQDPGLGLRLIYFSYDVKMKEKGDIPEGYSVSREKKERFSLILESASTNQTSMYLCASSSPNQATQYFGPGTRLTVL.

This chain links TRBV6-5 with TRBJ2-7, with D unclear. The CDR3 sequence is 13 residues long. V shed 3 bases and J shed 1 base, with 7 bases lying between them. From germline, CDR1 is MNHEY and CDR2 SVGAGI. CDR3 sequence reads: CASSYEGSYEQYF. CDR3 nucleotide sequence: TGTGCCAGCAGTTATGAAGGGTCCTACGAGCAGTACTTC.

The chain combines TRBV14 with TRBJ1-5; D ambiguous. Trimming shortened V by 4 bases and J by 4 bases, and 5 bases separated the two germline ends. Germline CDR1 and CDR2: SGHDN and FVKESK. The CDR3 has 12 amino acids. The DNA of the CDR3 is TGTGCCAGCAGCCTCGCGAATCAGCCCCAGCATTTT. Its translation is CASSLANQPQHF.

The V and J genes are TRBV28 and TRBJ2-6; D not certain. CDR1 is MDHEN and CDR2 is SYDVKM in the germline V gene. The CDR3 sequence is 15 residues long. Trimming took 5 bases from V and 0 from J, leaving 8 bases between them. CDR3 sequence: CASSPQASGANVLTF. In DNA, the CDR3 is TGTGCCAGCAGTCCTCAGGCCTCTGGGGCCAACGTCCTGACTTTC.

The genes are TRBV12-3 or TRBV12-4 and TRBJ2-3; a weak D match, TRBD1 (6 bases). The CDR3 length is 17 residues. Between the trimmed V and J ends, which lost 0 bases and 4 bases, there was a span of 17 bases. The chain's CDR3 is CASSLAITGFSADTQYF. CDR3 DNA: TGTGCCAGCAGTTTAGCAATAACAGGGTTTAGCGCAGATACGCAGTATTTT.

J is TRBJ2-7 and V is TRBV6-6; 7 bases are a match to TRBD1. In germline, CDR1 is MNHNY, CDR2 SVGAGI (reference sequence). This CDR3 contains 12 residues. Losses at the gene ends were 8 bases for V and 4 bases for J; bases not matched to a gene: 5. The CDR3 nucleotides are TGTGCCAGCGGCGGACAGGAATACGAGCAGTACTTC. This encodes CASGGQEYEQYF.

The chain carries TRBV5-1 and TRBJ2-5; D is undetermined. Trimming cost V 0 bases and J 0 bases, with 9 bases left between them. CDR1 SGHRS and CDR2 YFSETQ come from the germline V gene. This CDR3 comprises 15 residues. The DNA for the CDR3 is TGCGCCAGCAGCTTGGCCTGGGGAAACCAAGAGACCCAGTACTTC. Its protein is CASSLAWGNQETQYF. The variable domain in full, with the rest retrieved from reference TRBV5-1 and TRBJ2-5, is KAGVTQTPRYLIKTRGQQVTLSCSPISGHRSVSWYQQTPGQGLQFLFEYFSETQRNKGNFPGRFSGRQFSNSRSEMNVSTLELGDSALYLCASSLAWGNQETQYFGPGTRLLVL.

The chain employs TRBV29-1 and TRBJ2-1, with D possibly TRBD2 on 5 matching bases. The germline V and J ends were trimmed by 2 bases and 1 base, with 12 bases remaining between them. The CDR3 runs 15 residues. Germline CDR1 SQVTM, CDR2 ANQGSEA. CDR3 nucleotides: TGCAGCGTTGAAAGGAGGACCCGGTCCTACAATGAGCAGTTCTTC. Translation gives CSVERRTRSYNEQFF.

The J gene is TRBJ2-3, the V gene TRBV7-8; D is unresolved. Germline CDR1 reads SGHVS; CDR2 reads FQNEAQ. The CDR3 covers 14 residues. V lost 3 bases to trimming and J lost 0 bases, with 7 bases between them. CDR3 sequence (DNA): TGTGCCAGCAGCTTCGGCCCGAGCACAGATACGCAGTATTTT. Translated, it gives CASSFGPSTDTQYF.

J is TRBJ2-3 and V is TRBV20-1; 7 bases align to TRBD2. Germline V gene lookup returns CDR1 DFQATT and CDR2 SNEGSKA (reference sequence). This CDR3 comprises 15 residues. V trimming: 0 bases; J trimming: 3 bases; junction bases outside the gene matches: 6. The CDR3 protein is CSAREAQRGTDTQYF. Here the CDR3 DNA reads TGCAGTGCTAGAGAGGCCCAGCGGGGAACAGATACGCAGTATTTT.

The chain has TRBV12-3 or TRBV12-4 and TRBJ1-1; D not resolved. V was trimmed by 3 bases and J by 4 bases, leaving 12 bases between them. The CDR3 runs to 14 residues. The DNA of the CDR3 is TGTGCCAGCAGTTTTGTGTTGGGGAGCACTGAAGCTTTCTTT. This sequence encodes CASSFVLGSTEAFF.

The chain's CDR3 is CASSSTGAREQYF. In DNA, the CDR3 is TGTGCCAGCAGTAGTACGGGGGCGAGAGAGCAGTACTTC. The chain uses TRBV12-3 or TRBV12-4 and TRBJ2-7; D possibly matches TRBD1 or TRBD2 (6 bases each). Trimming took 5 bases from V and 7 from J, leaving 15 bases between them. CDR3 size: 13 residues.

The chain is built from TRBV20-1 and TRBJ2-7, with 7 bases lining up with TRBD1. CDR1 is DFQATT, CDR2 SNEGSKA, per germline (reference sequence). V lost 5 bases, J lost 2 bases, and 12 bases stayed unmatched. The CDR3 consists of 15 residues. The CDR3 sequence is CSAWSRDRVAYEQYF. For the CDR3, the DNA is TGCAGTGCTTGGAGCCGGGACAGAGTTGCCTACGAGCAGTACTTC.

The genes are TRBV5-4 and TRBJ2-7; 10 nucleotides agree with TRBD1. This CDR3 is 15 amino acids long. J lost 5 bases, V lost 4 bases, and 9 bases had no gene match. Germline lookup yields CDR1 SGHNT and CDR2 YYREEE (reference sequence). CDR3 residues: CASSPAGQGKDEQYF. CDR3 sequence (DNA): TGTGCCAGCAGCCCAGCGGGACAGGGGAAGGACGAGCAGTACTTC.

Only one count was recorded for this clonotype. The DNA of the CDR3 is TGCAGCGCTGGGGCTCGGGGACATGGAGAGACCCAGTACTTC. Translated, it gives CSAGARGHGETQYF. The chain joins TRBV29-1 to TRBJ2-5, with a weak D call TRBD1 (6 bases). The germline V gene encodes CDR1 SQVTM and CDR2 ANQGSEA. V lost 7 bases and J 4 bases, leaving 19 bases between the germline ends. This CDR3 is built from 14 residues.

The J gene is TRBJ2-2, the V gene TRBV24-1, with D tentatively TRBD2 (5 bases). V shed 8 bases and J shed 1 base, with 7 bases lying between them. The CDR3 loop spans 13 amino acids. The germline V gene encodes CDR1 KGHDR and CDR2 SFDVKD. The CDR3 loop reads CATTGRNTGELFF. CDR3 bases: TGTGCCACCACTGGGAGGAACACCGGGGAGCTGTTTTTT.

The J gene is TRBJ2-1, the V gene TRBV29-1, with D tentatively TRBD2 (6 bases). The ends were cut back, 4 bases at V and 0 bases at J, with 10 bases in the middle. The CDR3 has 14 residues. Germline V gene sequence: CDR1 SQVTM, CDR2 ANQGSEA. CDR3 region: CSVVGGSSYNEQFF. CDR3 nucleotides: TGCAGCGTTGTTGGAGGGAGCTCCTACAATGAGCAGTTCTTC.